The 19 T cell receptor beta chains given below trace back to one sample, sequenced in a study of T cell repertoires in aging, cancer and after chemotherapy. Peripheral blood genomic DNA, not sorted cells or RNA, was the template. Multiplex touch-down PCR with TRB-A/B primers amplified rearranged V-D-J TRB sequences. TCRdb reprocessed the multiplex PCR reads with MiXCR, giving one entry per CDR3 protein. The repertoire includes around 6,000 distinct CDR3 sequences, 20% to 30% of them detected once, and about 4.5% sits in the top ten. Sequencing used blood. The source is a human donor with a blood cancer.

This clonotype was counted a single time. This sequence joins TRBV5-4 and TRBJ2-3, with 9 bases aligning to TRBD2. Germline CDR1 is SGHNT and CDR2 is YYREEE (reference sequence). The trim removed 0 bases at V and 1 base at J, leaving 3 bases unmatched. The CDR3 sequence is 16 residues long. The CDR3 loop reads CASSLGLAGRTDTQYF. The CDR3 coding sequence is TGTGCCAGCAGCTTGGGGCTAGCGGGGCGCACAGATACGCAGTATTTT.

The V call is TRBV2, the J call TRBJ2-1; TRBD2 aligns across 9 bases. V was clipped by 4 bases and J by 8 bases; unmatched bases: 15. This CDR3 region has 17 residues. From germline, CDR1 is SNHLY and CDR2 FYNNEI. The CDR3 DNA reads as TGTGCCAGCAGTGCCCCCGGGGCGGGGGGGTCTCTCGATGAGCAGTTCTTC. Translated: CASSAPGAGGSLDEQFF.

Worth noting for this clonotype: A much larger clone lies a single base off, so this may be a read error. The chain has TRBV29-1 and TRBJ1-1, with 7 bases lining up with TRBD1. The CDR3 totals 12 residues. Trimming removed 6 bases from V and 9 bases from J; junction bases left unmatched: 10. Germline V gives CDR1 SQVTM, CDR2 ANQGSEA. The CDR3 loop reads CSVRTGHAKAFF. The CDR3 DNA reads as TGCAGCGTCCGGACAGGCCACGCTAAAGCTTTCTTT.

There are a few counts of this clonotype. The chain combines TRBV5-1 with TRBJ2-1; a weak D match, TRBD1 (6 bases). V dropped 1 base and J dropped 9 bases, with 20 bases sitting between them. The CDR3 is 16 amino acids. Germline assignment: CDR1 SGHRS and CDR2 YFSETQ. The CDR3 spells CASSLRPQGIEGEQFF. The CDR3 region has the DNA TGCGCCAGCAGCTTGCGGCCACAGGGAATAGAGGGTGAGCAGTTCTTC.

This clonotype was seen a few times. The genes are TRBV5-1 and TRBJ2-2; possible D gene TRBD1, 6 bases. CDR1 and CDR2 (germline): SGHRS, YFSETQ. The V gene lost 4 bases and the J gene lost 0 bases, with 16 bases spanning the gap. This CDR3 has 17 residues. Here the CDR3 DNA reads TGCGCCAGCAGCCTCCCCCAGGGGCGACCGAACACCGGGGAGCTGTTTTTT. Amino acids: CASSLPQGRPNTGELFF.

As concerns this clonotype: A read error may explain this, as a much larger clone is one base away. This chain links TRBV12-3 or TRBV12-4 with TRBJ2-1; D possibly corresponds to TRBD2 (6 bases). The CDR3 extends over 13 amino acids. V lost 6 bases and J lost 6, with 12 bases in between. The CDR3 spells CASRTRGSNEQFF. Here the CDR3 DNA reads TGTGCCAGCAGGACTAGAGGGAGCAATGAGCAGTTCTTC.

This clonotype was found a few times. The chain carries TRBV11-2 and TRBJ2-3; 11 bases map to TRBD2. The CDR3 sequence is 16 residues long. J was trimmed by 0 bases and V by 4 bases; bases with no gene match: 3. Germline CDR1 SGHAT, CDR2 FQNNGV. CDR3 DNA sequence: TGTGCCAGCAGCTACACTAGCGGGGGAAGCACAGATACGCAGTATTTT. Its protein product is CASSYTSGGSTDTQYF.

J is TRBJ1-2 and V is TRBV20-1; no definite D call. Germline V CDR1 and CDR2: DFQATT, SNEGSKA (reference sequence). Trimming shortened V by 0 bases and J by 4 bases, and 12 bases separated the two germline ends. This CDR3 has 14 residues. CDR3 residues: CSARDKGPAYGYTF. CDR3 DNA: TGCAGTGCTAGAGATAAAGGCCCAGCCTATGGCTACACCTTC.

Note on this clonotype: This may be a read error: a much more frequent sequence differs by one nucleotide. The chain is built from TRBV5-4 and TRBJ2-1; 7 positions match TRBD1. The CDR3 contains 14 residues. V dropped 4 bases and J dropped 5; count of bases not matched to a gene: 6. CDR1 is SGHNT and CDR2 is YYREEE in the germline V gene (reference sequence). This chain's CDR3 is CASSPRDSDNEQFF. CDR3 DNA: TGTGCCAGCAGCCCCCGGGACAGCGACAATGAGCAGTTCTTC.

This clonotype has only a few counts. The chain joins TRBV5-1 to TRBJ2-7; D might be TRBD2 (7 bases). V lost 1 base and J 7 bases, leaving 15 bases between the germline ends. This CDR3 contains 14 residues. Germline CDR1 is SGHRS and CDR2 is YFSETQ. CDR3 bases: TGCGCCAGCAGCTTGTTGGGGGCGCGGGGGGAGCAGTACTTC. Protein sequence: CASSLLGARGEQYF.

This clonotype turned up a few times. The chain employs TRBV6-5 and TRBJ1-1; possible D gene TRBD1, 6 bases. This CDR3 is 17 amino acids long. The germline V gene has CDR1 MNHEY and CDR2 SVGAGI. With 0 bases removed from V and 3 bases from J, the gap between germline ends came to 17 bases. The CDR3 DNA reads TGTGCCAGCAGTTACTCCCTGGGGAGGGCAGGGGACACTGAAGCTTTCTTT. Encoded protein: CASSYSLGRAGDTEAFF.

This clonotype ranks as medium-sized. This chain links TRBV11-1 with TRBJ1-1; perhaps TRBD1 as D (5 bases). CDR3 length: 15 residues. Germline-derived CDR1 and CDR2 are SGHAT and FQDESV (reference sequence). V shed 5 bases and J shed 1 base, with 14 bases lying between them. The CDR3 region is CASSTGLLGNTEAFF. CDR3 in DNA: TGTGCCAGCAGCACGGGACTATTGGGGAACACTGAAGCTTTCTTT.

Details on this clonotype: A single base separates this from a much larger clone, so it may be a read error. The chain has TRBV10-3 and TRBJ1-2, with D perhaps TRBD1 (5 bases). The length of the CDR3 is 13 residues. Germline V gene data show CDR1 as ENHRY and CDR2 as SYGVKD. V lost 5 bases, J lost 10 bases, and 17 bases lay in between. The CDR3 protein is CAISNSGSSDYTF. DNA of the CDR3: TGTGCCATCAGTAATTCAGGGAGCTCTGACTACACCTTC.

Turning to this clonotype: At one boundary the junction diverges from the germline segment, which might be a read error. The V and J genes are TRBV13 and TRBJ2-6; D is possibly TRBD1 (7 bases). This CDR3 is built from 18 residues. Germline-derived CDR1 and CDR2 are PRHDT and FYEKMQ (reference sequence). The DNA for the CDR3 is TGTGCCAGCAGCTTATGGGAACAGGGGACTCCTGGGGACAACGTCCTGACTTTC. Translated, it gives CASSLWEQGTPGDNVLTF.

Comments on this clonotype: This clone may be a read error of a much larger clone one base away. This chain uses TRBV24-1 with TRBJ2-3; 8 nucleotides align to TRBD1. The V segment lost 12 bases and the J segment 3 bases; nucleotides outside the gene matches: 7. CDR1 is KGHDR and CDR2 is SFDVKD in the germline V gene. This CDR3 is built from 13 residues. The CDR3 loop reads CASADRVTDTQYF. The CDR3 nucleotides are TGTGCCTCCGCGGACAGGGTGACAGATACGCAGTATTTT.

This clonotype is termed medium-sized. The chain carries TRBV6-1 and TRBJ1-2; D may be TRBD1 (6 bases). CDR3 length equals 15 residues. Trimming removed 2 bases from V and 7 bases from J, with 17 bases in between. The germline V gene encodes CDR1 MNHNS and CDR2 SASEGT. CDR3 bases: TGTGCCAGCAGTGAACCAGGACAGTTTTATGGTGGCTACACCTTC. This sequence encodes CASSEPGQFYGGYTF.

This clonotype rates as medium-sized. CDR3 in DNA: TGTGCCAGTAGTATAACCTCGACAGGGCCGGTCTATGGCTACACCTTC. As protein: CASSITSTGPVYGYTF. The chain has TRBV19 and TRBJ1-2; 7 nucleotides align to TRBD1. J lost 4 bases, V lost 2 bases, and 10 bases had no gene match. Germline loops: CDR1 LNHDA, CDR2 SQIVND (reference sequence). The length of the CDR3 is 16 residues.

This clonotype qualifies as medium-sized. This sequence joins TRBV6-4 and TRBJ2-1; 10 bases map to TRBD2. V trimming: 6 bases; J trimming: 3 bases; junction bases outside the gene matches: 8. The CDR3 is 16 amino acids. From germline, CDR1 is MRHNA and CDR2 SNTAGT. The DNA of the CDR3 is TGTGCCAGCAGCGCCACGCTAGCGGGAGACTACAATGAGCAGTTCTTC. Protein: CASSATLAGDYNEQFF.

In this sample, this clonotype turned up a few times. The chain carries TRBV5-1 and TRBJ2-2; the D call may be TRBD1 or TRBD2 (5 bases each). The CDR3 extends over 16 amino acids. Germline CDR1 and CDR2: SGHRS and YFSETQ. V lost 0 bases and J 0 bases, leaving 9 bases between the germline ends. The CDR3 DNA is TGCGCCAGCAGCTTGGTTGGGGGTGCGAACACCGGGGAGCTGTTTTTT. Residues: CASSLVGGANTGELFF.